The 31 T cell receptor beta chains presented below share a single source sample, sequenced in a study of cytomegalovirus exposure and HLA in healthy donors. The PCR had 60 Vbeta and 13 Jbeta primers. Clones were sequenced by immunoSEQ multiplex PCR, and TCRdb holds only the in-frame ones, with some missing. The sample contains some 150,000 clones, more than 65% of which appear only once. Sequenced sample: PBMCs. These receptor sequences come from a male donor in good health and CMV-seronegative.

V and J are TRBV21-1 and TRBJ2-2; TRBD2 is the table's D call and was not checked against the DNA. TRBV21-1 is recorded as a pseudogene. This CDR3 contains 15 residues. The CDR3 DNA is TGTGCCAGCAGCAAATTTCCCCTTCGCACCGGGGAGCTGTTTTTT. Encoded protein: CASSKFPLRTGELFF.

The chain recombines TRBV27 with TRBJ2-1; the match to TRBD1 covers 7 bases. CDR1 MNHEY and CDR2 SMNVEV come from the germline V gene (reference sequence). This CDR3 is built from 15 residues. V dropped 4 bases and J dropped 0; count of bases not matched to a gene: 3. The chain's CDR3 is CASSSQGSSYNEQFF. The CDR3 DNA reads as TGTGCCAGCAGTTCACAGGGGAGCTCCTACAATGAGCAGTTCTTC.

The V call is TRBV4-1, the J call TRBJ1-2, with D unresolved. Between the trimmed V and J ends, which lost 0 bases and 4 bases, there was a span of 15 bases. The CDR3 extends over 16 amino acids. CDR1 MGHRA and CDR2 YSYEKL come from the germline V gene. In nucleotides, the CDR3 is TGCGCCAGCAGCCAAGACGGGTCAGCTTCACTCTATGGCTACACCTTC. This codes for CASSQDGSASLYGYTF.

This clone occurred a few times. V is TRBV9 and J is TRBJ2-1; the D gene is possibly TRBD1 (5 bases). V was clipped by 2 bases and J by 6 bases, with 18 bases between them. From germline, CDR1 is SGDLS and CDR2 YYNGEE. There are 16 residues in the CDR3. As DNA, the CDR3 is TGTGCCAGCAGCGTCCTGTCAGGGTTCTTGGGCAATGAGCAGTTCTTC. This codes for CASSVLSGFLGNEQFF.

The rearrangement joins TRBV5-4 to TRBJ2-5; D possibly corresponds to TRBD1 (6 bases). CDR1 is SGHNT and CDR2 is YYREEE in the germline V gene (reference sequence). V lost 0 bases and J 1 base, leaving 13 bases between the germline ends. This CDR3 is built from 16 residues. CDR3 in amino acids: CASSLGGTSPQETQYF. The CDR3 region has the DNA TGTGCCAGCAGCTTGGGGGGGACAAGCCCCCAAGAGACCCAGTACTTC.

The rearrangement uses TRBV19 and TRBJ2-1; the match to TRBD2 covers 9 bases. The CDR3 is 15 residues long. J lost 7 bases, V lost 1 base, and 5 bases had no gene match. Germline assignment: CDR1 LNHDA and CDR2 SQIVND (reference sequence). CDR3 amino acids: CASSIGTSGLNEQFF. Written as DNA, the CDR3 is TGTGCCAGTAGTATAGGTACTAGCGGGTTAAATGAGCAGTTCTTC.

The V and J genes are TRBV27 and TRBJ2-1, with TRBD2 identical over 9 bases. V lost 7 bases to trimming and J lost 4 bases; unmatched junction nucleotides: 8. Germline V lookup: CDR1 MNHEY, CDR2 SMNVEV (reference sequence). The CDR3 extends over 15 amino acids. The CDR3 loop is CASIGREGWYNEQFF. In nucleotides, the CDR3 is TGTGCCAGCATTGGGCGGGAGGGTTGGTACAATGAGCAGTTCTTC.

The gene calls are TRBV4-2 and TRBJ2-2; 13 bases map to TRBD2. Looked up from germline, CDR1 is LGHNA and CDR2 is YNFKEQ. The V segment lost 2 bases and the J segment 4 bases; nucleotides outside the gene matches: 10. The CDR3 covers 19 residues. The chain's CDR3 is CASSQPTSGRASTTGELFF. For the CDR3, the DNA is TGTGCCAGCAGCCAACCCACTAGCGGGAGGGCCTCGACCACCGGGGAGCTGTTTTTT.

This clone was observed once. This rearrangement joins TRBV4-1 to TRBJ2-1, with 9 nucleotides matching TRBD2. The CDR3 loop spans 18 amino acids. Germline V gene sequence: CDR1 MGHRA, CDR2 YSYEKL. J was trimmed by 3 bases and V by 2 bases; bases with no gene match: 11. DNA for the CDR3: TGCGCCAGCAGCCAAACGGGAGTAGCGGGGGCACACTACAATGAGCAGTTCTTC. Protein sequence: CASSQTGVAGAHYNEQFF.

V usage is TRBV6-4 and J usage is TRBJ2-7; 8 nucleotides agree with TRBD1. Trimming at V came to 7 bases and at J to 3 bases, leaving 8 bases not matched to a gene. The CDR3 is made up of 14 amino acids. Per the germline V gene, CDR1 is MRHNA and CDR2 is SNTAGT. Here the CDR3 DNA reads TGTGCCAGCACCGACAGGGGTGGATACTACGAGCAGTACTTC. The encoded protein is CASTDRGGYYEQYF.

The chain recombines TRBV2 with TRBJ2-7; D is perhaps TRBD2 (5 bases). V lost 6 bases to trimming and J lost 0 bases, with 24 bases between them. Germline-derived CDR1 and CDR2 are SNHLY and FYNNEI. This CDR3 comprises 18 residues. CDR3 nucleotide sequence: TGTGCCAGCAGAAAAGTGCGGGCGGTGACGGTAGACTCCTACGAGCAGTACTTC. This sequence encodes CASRKVRAVTVDSYEQYF. The variable domain in full, completed from reference TRBV2 and TRBJ2-7, reads EPEVTQTPSHQVTQMGQEVILRCVPISNHLYFYWYRQILGQKVEFLVSFYNNEISEKSEIFDDQFSVERPDGSNFTLKIRSTKLEDSAMYFCASRKVRAVTVDSYEQYFGPGTRLTVT.

This chain links TRBV5-1 with TRBJ2-3; 10 nucleotides match TRBD2. The CDR3 is made up of 14 amino acids. Germline V lookup: CDR1 SGHRS, CDR2 YFSETQ. V lost 4 bases to trimming and J lost 1 base; unmatched junction nucleotides: 0. CDR3 amino acids: CASSGTSGTDTQYF. CDR3 sequence (DNA): TGCGCCAGCAGCGGGACTAGCGGCACAGATACGCAGTATTTT.

The chain couples TRBV27 to TRBJ2-5, with 7 bases aligning to TRBD2. The CDR3 spans 15 residues. Germline V gene data show CDR1 as MNHEY and CDR2 as SMNVEV (reference sequence). The ends lost 7 bases at V and 2 bases at J; junction bases unmatched: 10. This chain's CDR3 is CASKGQRGWQETQYF. The CDR3 coding sequence is TGTGCCAGCAAGGGCCAGCGGGGATGGCAAGAGACCCAGTACTTC.

The V gene is TRBV6-6, the J gene TRBJ1-1; D unclear. Deletions cut 0 bases from V and 6 bases from J, with 5 bases between. Germline V gives CDR1 MNHNY, CDR2 SVGAGI (reference sequence). This CDR3 spans 12 amino acids. The CDR3 nucleotides are TGTGCCAGCAGTTACTCCGCAGCTGAAGCTTTCTTT. Translating gives CASSYSAAEAFF.

The rearrangement links TRBV9 to TRBJ2-7, with D perhaps matching TRBD2 (6 bases). Trimming removed 0 bases at V and 2 bases at J, with 12 bases between. Looked up from germline, CDR1 is SGDLS and CDR2 is YYNGEE. This CDR3 comprises 15 residues. This CDR3 reads CASSVGAGTPYEQYF. The CDR3 DNA reads as TGTGCCAGCAGCGTAGGGGCGGGGACCCCCTACGAGCAGTACTTC.

With regard to this clone: A read error may account for a junction end that differs from germline. The chain has TRBV7-9 and TRBJ2-2; 14 nucleotides match TRBD2. CDR1 and CDR2 (germline): SEHNR, FQNEAQ (reference sequence). The CDR3 extends over 16 amino acids. As DNA, the CDR3 is TGTTCCAGCAGCCCAAGACTAGCGGGGGGGCCCGGGGAGCTGTTTTTT. This codes for CSSSPRLAGGPGELFF.

CDR3 amino acids: CASRHKGDSGNTIYF. The DNA for the CDR3 is TGTGCCAGCAGACATAAGGGGGACTCTGGAAACACCATATATTTT. The V call is TRBV6-1, the J call TRBJ1-3; D might be TRBD1 (6 bases). This CDR3 has 15 residues. Germline V gene lookup returns CDR1 MNHNS and CDR2 SASEGT. V was pared by 6 bases and J by 0 bases, with 12 bases between.

The CDR3 region is CASSYSQGRSSSPLHF. CDR3 nucleotide sequence: TGTGCCAGCAGTTACTCTCAGGGTCGCTCAAGTTCACCCCTCCACTTT. The chain carries TRBV6-5 and TRBJ1-6; D might be TRBD1 (5 bases). There are 16 residues in the CDR3. V was cut by 0 bases and J by 9 bases, with 15 bases left in between. Germline V gene sequence: CDR1 MNHEY, CDR2 SVGAGI.

The rearrangement joins TRBV10-2 to TRBJ2-7, with 12 nucleotides matching TRBD2. The germline gives CDR1 WSHSY, CDR2 SAAADI. The CDR3 covers 15 residues. V lost 4 bases to trimming and J lost 4 bases; unmatched junction nucleotides: 5. The CDR3 bases are TGCGCCAGCAGTGTTCTAGCGGGGGGGCCGTACGAGCAGTACTTC. It yields the protein CASSVLAGGPYEQYF.

In its sample, this clone was seen a few times. V gene TRBV7-8 combines with J gene TRBJ1-1; D is unresolved. The V and J ends lost 5 bases and 1 base respectively, with 11 bases between them. The germline gives CDR1 SGHVS, CDR2 FQNEAQ. The CDR3 runs to 14 residues. CDR3 sequence (DNA): TGTGCCAGCAGCCGTCGCCGGGAGAACACTGAAGCTTTCTTT. Protein product: CASSRRRENTEAFF. Full variable domain (missing parts from reference TRBV7-8 and TRBJ1-1): GAGVSQSPRYKVAKRGQDVALRCDPISGHVSLFWYQQALGQGPEFLTYFQNEAQLDKSGLPSDRFFAERPEGSVSTLKIQRTQQEDSAVYLCASSRRRENTEAFFGQGTRLTVV.

The chain combines TRBV7-8 with TRBJ1-5; TRBD1 aligns across 11 bases. Germline CDR1 SGHVS, CDR2 FQNEAQ. Unmatched junction bases numbered 5, after V lost 5 bases and J lost 5 bases. CDR3 size: 15 residues. The CDR3 protein is CASSPRTGGHQPQHF. In DNA, the CDR3 is TGTGCCAGCAGCCCTCGGACAGGGGGCCATCAGCCCCAGCATTTT. The whole variable domain, filled in from reference TRBV7-8 and TRBJ1-5, reads GAGVSQSPRYKVAKRGQDVALRCDPISGHVSLFWYQQALGQGPEFLTYFQNEAQLDKSGLPSDRFFAERPEGSVSTLKIQRTQQEDSAVYLCASSPRTGGHQPQHFGDGTRLSIL.

The chain is built from TRBV19 and TRBJ1-2; 7 positions agree with TRBD1. The CDR3 runs 14 residues. Trimming took 6 bases from V and 3 from J; bases not matched to a gene: 7. CDR1 and CDR2 (germline): LNHDA, SQIVND (reference sequence). CDR3 DNA: TGTGCCAGTAGGGGACAGCGGGGGGACTATGGCTACACCTTC. Its translation is CASRGQRGDYGYTF.

V gene TRBV27 combines with J gene TRBJ2-7; D unclear. CDR3 size: 15 residues. Germline V lookup: CDR1 MNHEY, CDR2 SMNVEV (reference sequence). V lost 3 bases and J 0 bases, leaving 12 bases between the germline ends. CDR3 residues: CASSFSRSFSYEQYF. CDR3 DNA sequence: TGTGCCAGCAGTTTTAGCAGAAGTTTCTCCTACGAGCAGTACTTC.

This chain connects TRBV19 to TRBJ1-3, with D perhaps matching TRBD1 (5 bases). Germline CDR1 LNHDA, CDR2 SQIVND (reference sequence). CDR3 length: 14 amino acids. Trimming took 8 bases from V and 4 from J, leaving 15 bases between them. CDR3 in amino acids: CASLRPPGGNTIYF. The CDR3 bases are TGTGCCAGTCTCCGCCCGCCAGGGGGAAACACCATATATTTT.

The rearrangement links TRBV5-8 to TRBJ2-5, with 13 bases aligning to TRBD2. This CDR3 region has 15 residues. The V and J ends lost 2 bases and 6 bases, in that order; junction bases with no gene match: 4. Germline CDR1 SGHTS, CDR2 YDEGEE. The DNA of the CDR3 is TGTGCCAGCAGCTTACTAGCGGGGGGGATAAAGACCCAGTACTTC. Translation gives CASSLLAGGIKTQYF. Full variable domain (missing parts from reference TRBV5-8 and TRBJ2-5): EAGVTQSPTHLIKTRGQQATLRCSPISGHTSVYWYQQALGLGLQFLLWYDEGEERNRGNFPPRFSGRQFPNYSSELNVNALELEDSALYLCASSLLAGGIKTQYFGPGTRLLVL.

The genes are TRBV18 and TRBJ2-1; D unclear. V was clipped by 0 bases and J by 5 bases, with 8 bases between them. CDR1 is KGHSH, CDR2 LQKENI, per germline. The CDR3 runs 14 residues. CDR3 sequence reads: CASSPPHINNEQFF. The CDR3 region has the DNA TGTGCCAGCTCACCACCCCACATAAACAATGAGCAGTTCTTC.

The V call is TRBV5-1, the J call TRBJ2-7, with TRBD2 matching over 16 bases. The junction had 8 bases not matched to a gene; V was cut back by 0 bases and J by 5 bases. This CDR3 is built from 18 residues. Germline CDR1 is SGHRS and CDR2 is YFSETQ. The CDR3 sequence is CASSLARGLAGGPHEQYF. The CDR3 DNA reads as TGCGCCAGCAGCTTGGCTCGGGGACTAGCGGGAGGGCCCCACGAGCAGTACTTC.

The J gene is TRBJ2-2, the V gene TRBV19, with TRBD2 matching 14 bases. This CDR3 has 18 residues. CDR1 is LNHDA and CDR2 is SQIVND in the germline V gene (reference sequence). The ends lost 1 base at V and 4 bases at J; junction bases unmatched: 5. The chain's CDR3 is CASSIGLAGGPGTGELFF. As DNA, the CDR3 is TGTGCCAGTAGTATAGGACTAGCGGGAGGGCCTGGCACCGGGGAGCTGTTTTTT.

The chain couples TRBV5-1 to TRBJ2-5; 15 positions match TRBD2. The germline CDR1 and CDR2 sequences are SGHRS and YFSETQ. V lost 4 bases, J lost 5 bases, and 9 bases stayed unmatched. The CDR3 runs 17 residues. This CDR3 reads CASSPRTSGGAVETQYF. In DNA form, the CDR3 reads TGCGCCAGCAGCCCCCGGACTAGCGGGGGGGCCGTGGAGACCCAGTACTTC. Complete variable domain (other parts from reference TRBV5-1 and TRBJ2-5): KAGVTQTPRYLIKTRGQQVTLSCSPISGHRSVSWYQQTPGQGLQFLFEYFSETQRNKGNFPGRFSGRQFSNSRSEMNVSTLELGDSALYLCASSPRTSGGAVETQYFGPGTRLLVL.

J is TRBJ1-1 and V is TRBV10-3, with TRBD1 as a possible D gene (5 bases). Germline CDR1 reads ENHRY; CDR2 reads SYGVKD. The CDR3 has 14 residues. Trimming left V 9 bases short and J 0 bases short, with 14 bases between. The CDR3 loop reads CAIQDVDMNTEAFF. CDR3 nucleotide sequence: TGTGCCATACAAGACGTGGACATGAACACTGAAGCTTTCTTT.

This chain links TRBV10-2 with TRBJ2-5; D perhaps matches TRBD1 (7 bases). Per the germline V gene, CDR1 is WSHSY and CDR2 is SAAADI. V lost 6 bases and J lost 4, with 15 bases in between. This CDR3 has 14 residues. Written as DNA, the CDR3 is TGCGCCAGCAGAGGACTCAGGGGGGTAGAGACCCAGTACTTC. Its protein is CASRGLRGVETQYF.